This T cell receptor beta chain appears in the sequencing data of a study of cytomegalovirus exposure and HLA in healthy donors. Germline CDR1 and CDR2: SNHLY and FYNNEI. The CDR3 has 15 residues. After removal of 2 bases from V and 7 bases from J, the junction contained 10 bases not matched to a gene. A multiplex PCR was run with 60 Vbeta primers and 13 Jbeta primers. Method: immunoSEQ multiplex PCR; TCRdb's copy keeps in-frame clones and lacks some. The sample contains tens of thousands of clones, approximately 71% of which appear only once. The rearrangement uses TRBV2 and TRBJ2-5; 7 nucleotides align to TRBD2. The sample comprised PBMCs. The receptor's source is a man aged 50 to 60 in good health and CMV-seronegative. CDR3 in DNA: TGTGCCAGCAGTGAAAGGGAGGGCAGGTACGGGACCCAGTACTTC. It is translated as CASSEREGRYGTQYF.